The 7 T cell receptor beta chains given below trace back to one sample, sequenced in a study of identical twins. TCRdb processed the 5' RACE reads anew with MiXCR; each CDR3 protein has one entry. The sample consists of around 100,000 distinct CDR3 sequences, 5.9% of them appearing once. The sequencing input was memory T cells sorted from blood. All receptors come from a woman in her forties or fifties in good health.

The genes are TRBV4-1 and TRBJ2-3, with 7 bases fitting TRBD2. This CDR3 is built from 17 residues. Looked up from germline, CDR1 is MGHRA and CDR2 is YSYEKL. With V trimmed by 3 bases and J by 6 bases, 15 bases remained unmatched. CDR3 residues: CASSHLPSGVFPDTQYF. The CDR3 DNA is TGCGCCAGCAGCCATCTACCCAGCGGGGTTTTCCCGGATACGCAGTATTTT.

This clonotype came up many times. The rearrangement uses TRBV5-1 and TRBJ1-4, with D uncertain. Germline CDR1 is SGHRS and CDR2 is YFSETQ. With 3 bases removed from V and 6 bases from J, the gap between germline ends came to 9 bases. The CDR3 is 13 amino acids. This CDR3 is CASSSWTDEKLFF. The CDR3 DNA sequence: TGCGCCAGCAGCTCGTGGACGGATGAAAAACTGTTTTTT.

This clonotype has more than one count but fewer than ten. The J gene is TRBJ2-3, the V gene TRBV6-1, with 7 positions matching TRBD2. Per germline, CDR1 MNHNS and CDR2 SASEGT. V shed 1 base and J 2 bases; nucleotides not matched to a gene: 9. The length of the CDR3 is 17 residues. DNA of the CDR3: TGTGCCAGCAGTGAAGATCTTGTCGGGAGGAACACAGATACGCAGTATTTT. Its translation is CASSEDLVGRNTDTQYF.

The CDR3 sequence is CASALTPPGRDEQFF. CDR3 bases: TGTGCTAGTGCCCTAACCCCCCCGGGACGTGATGAGCAGTTCTTC. The chain is built from TRBV12-5 and TRBJ2-1, with D tentatively TRBD1 or TRBD2 (5 bases each). Germline lookup yields CDR1 LGHNT and CDR2 FRNRAP. V lost 7 bases and J lost 8, with 21 bases in between. The CDR3 has 15 residues.

This clonotype has a count of ten or more. This chain links TRBV18 with TRBJ2-1; 8 bases are a match to TRBD1. Trimming took 5 bases from V and 6 from J; bases not matched to a gene: 6. Germline CDR1 reads KGHSH; CDR2 reads LQKENI. CDR3 length: 14 amino acids. CDR3 bases: TGTGCCAGCTCATTCCAAACAGGGGGCAATGAGCAGTTCTTC. It yields the protein CASSFQTGGNEQFF.

The V call is TRBV5-6, the J call TRBJ2-6; D uncertain. The CDR3 runs to 19 residues. Germline loops: CDR1 SGHDT, CDR2 YYEEEE. V was shortened by 0 bases and J by 0 bases, with 16 bases between the two germline ends. The CDR3 loop reads CASSLGTGLILSGANVLTF. CDR3 nucleotide sequence: TGTGCCAGCAGCTTGGGTACCGGGTTGATTCTCTCTGGGGCCAACGTCCTGACTTTC.

At least ten counts were recorded for this clonotype. The chain couples TRBV3-1 to TRBJ2-1; 13 nucleotides align to TRBD2. Germline CDR1 and CDR2: LGHDT and YNNKEL (reference sequence). This CDR3 contains 17 residues. V shed 6 bases and J 1 base; nucleotides not matched to a gene: 6. The CDR3 DNA reads as TGTGCCAGCAGTAGACTAGCGGGAGGCCGTTCCTACAATGAGCAGTTCTTC. Translation: CASSRLAGGRSYNEQFF.